This entry lists 9 T cell receptor beta chains sequenced from one sample in a study of cytomegalovirus exposure and HLA in healthy donors. Vbeta (60) and Jbeta (13) primers were used in the PCR. This table comes from immunoSEQ multiplex PCR, and its TCRdb copy is limited to in-frame clones, with some not included. The sample table includes around 200,000 clones. The sample was PBMCs. The source is a woman aged 18-29 years in good health and CMV-seropositive.

The chain uses TRBV9 and TRBJ2-1, with TRBD1 identical over 9 bases. There are 16 residues in the CDR3. CDR1 and CDR2 (germline): SGDLS, YYNGEE. The J segment lost 5 bases and the V segment lost 1 base, leaving 7 bases of the junction unmatched. In nucleotides, the CDR3 is TGTGCCAGCAGCGTAAGGGGGACAGGGACCCACAATGAGCAGTTCTTC. This sequence encodes CASSVRGTGTHNEQFF.

The gene calls are TRBV5-3 and TRBJ2-5, with D perhaps matching TRBD1 (6 bases). TRBV5-3 has ORF status, its function being uncertain. This CDR3 has 14 residues. The V end was cut by 0 bases, the J end by 3 bases, with 9 bases between. The CDR3 nucleotides read TGTGCCAGAAGCTTGGTTGGGGGCAAAGAGACCCAGTACTTC. It translates to CARSLVGGKETQYF.

The V call is TRBV11-2, the J call TRBJ2-7, with D uncertain. Germline values: CDR1 SGHAT, CDR2 FQNNGV. CDR3 length: 17 residues. V was shortened by 1 base and J by 5 bases, with 21 bases between the two germline ends. The CDR3 protein is CASSLVVKIVTTNEQYF. The CDR3, as DNA: TGTGCCAGCAGCTTAGTTGTCAAGATTGTCACTACGAACGAGCAGTACTTC.

The V and J genes are TRBV4-3 and TRBJ1-1, with TRBD1 identical over 7 bases. Germline assignment: CDR1 LGHNA and CDR2 YSLEER. This CDR3 is built from 15 residues. The V gene end was trimmed by 0 bases and the J gene end by 1 base; junction bases not matched to a gene: 2. CDR3 in DNA: TGCGCCAGCAGCCAAGACGGGACAGCGAACACTGAAGCTTTCTTT. It translates to CASSQDGTANTEAFF.

The chain recombines TRBV5-1 with TRBJ2-7; 12 nucleotides agree with TRBD2. This CDR3 is 17 amino acids long. From germline, CDR1 is SGHRS and CDR2 YFSETQ. The V and J ends lost 0 bases and 6 bases, in that order; junction bases with no gene match: 10. DNA of the CDR3: TGCGCCAGCAGCTTGGGACTAGCGGGAGTGACGGGGTCCGAGCAGTACTTC. Its protein is CASSLGLAGVTGSEQYF.

The chain employs TRBV9 and TRBJ2-1; weak D call: TRBD2 (7 bases). The V gene lost 3 bases and the J gene lost 2 bases, with 12 bases spanning the gap. The germline CDR1 and CDR2 sequences are SGDLS and YYNGEE. The length of the CDR3 is 15 residues. As DNA, the CDR3 is TGTGCCAGCAGCGCCGGGGGGCCTGCCTACAATGAGCAGTTCTTC. Protein sequence: CASSAGGPAYNEQFF.

The chain carries TRBV7-9 and TRBJ2-2; no reliable D call. Trimming removed 5 bases from V and 4 bases from J, with 11 bases in between. Germline V CDR1 and CDR2: SEHNR, FQNEAQ (reference sequence). The CDR3 runs to 14 residues. CDR3 amino acids: CASSAWSSTGELFF. CDR3 DNA: TGTGCCAGCAGCGCATGGTCCAGCACCGGGGAGCTGTTTTTT.

The chain has TRBV5-4 and TRBJ2-5, with TRBD2 matching over 7 bases. Per germline, CDR1 SGHNT and CDR2 YYREEE (reference sequence). Losses at the gene ends were 10 bases for V and 4 bases for J; bases not matched to a gene: 4. CDR3 size: 11 residues. CDR3 DNA: TGTGCCGCGGGGGAACCAGAGACCCAGTACTTC. This codes for CAAGEPETQYF.

The chain is built from TRBV30 and TRBJ2-5; a possible D gene is TRBD1 (5 bases). The CDR3 loop spans 13 amino acids. Germline lookup yields CDR1 GTSNPN and CDR2 SVGIG (reference sequence). V was pared by 0 bases and J by 3 bases, with 8 bases between. The CDR3 spells CAWSVGVKETQYF. Written as DNA, the CDR3 is TGTGCCTGGAGTGTAGGGGTTAAAGAGACCCAGTACTTC.